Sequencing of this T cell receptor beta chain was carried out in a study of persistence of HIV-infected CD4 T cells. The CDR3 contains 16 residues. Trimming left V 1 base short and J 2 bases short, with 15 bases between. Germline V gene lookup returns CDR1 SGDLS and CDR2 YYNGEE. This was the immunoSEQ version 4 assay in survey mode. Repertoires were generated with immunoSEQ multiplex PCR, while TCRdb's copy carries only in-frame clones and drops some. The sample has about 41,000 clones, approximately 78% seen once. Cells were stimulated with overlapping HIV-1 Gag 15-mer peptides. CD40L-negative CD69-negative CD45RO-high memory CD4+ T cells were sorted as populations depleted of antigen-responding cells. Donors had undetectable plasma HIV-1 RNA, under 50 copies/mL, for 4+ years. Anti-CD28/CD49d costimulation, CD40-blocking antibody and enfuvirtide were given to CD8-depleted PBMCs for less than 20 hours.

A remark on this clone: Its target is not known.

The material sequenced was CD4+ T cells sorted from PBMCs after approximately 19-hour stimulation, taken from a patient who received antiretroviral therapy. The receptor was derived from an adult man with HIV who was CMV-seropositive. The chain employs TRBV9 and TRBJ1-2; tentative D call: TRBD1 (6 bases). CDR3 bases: TGTGCCAGCAGCGTATCAGGCCGGGGGCGCAACTATGGCTACACCTTC. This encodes CASSVSGRGRNYGYTF.